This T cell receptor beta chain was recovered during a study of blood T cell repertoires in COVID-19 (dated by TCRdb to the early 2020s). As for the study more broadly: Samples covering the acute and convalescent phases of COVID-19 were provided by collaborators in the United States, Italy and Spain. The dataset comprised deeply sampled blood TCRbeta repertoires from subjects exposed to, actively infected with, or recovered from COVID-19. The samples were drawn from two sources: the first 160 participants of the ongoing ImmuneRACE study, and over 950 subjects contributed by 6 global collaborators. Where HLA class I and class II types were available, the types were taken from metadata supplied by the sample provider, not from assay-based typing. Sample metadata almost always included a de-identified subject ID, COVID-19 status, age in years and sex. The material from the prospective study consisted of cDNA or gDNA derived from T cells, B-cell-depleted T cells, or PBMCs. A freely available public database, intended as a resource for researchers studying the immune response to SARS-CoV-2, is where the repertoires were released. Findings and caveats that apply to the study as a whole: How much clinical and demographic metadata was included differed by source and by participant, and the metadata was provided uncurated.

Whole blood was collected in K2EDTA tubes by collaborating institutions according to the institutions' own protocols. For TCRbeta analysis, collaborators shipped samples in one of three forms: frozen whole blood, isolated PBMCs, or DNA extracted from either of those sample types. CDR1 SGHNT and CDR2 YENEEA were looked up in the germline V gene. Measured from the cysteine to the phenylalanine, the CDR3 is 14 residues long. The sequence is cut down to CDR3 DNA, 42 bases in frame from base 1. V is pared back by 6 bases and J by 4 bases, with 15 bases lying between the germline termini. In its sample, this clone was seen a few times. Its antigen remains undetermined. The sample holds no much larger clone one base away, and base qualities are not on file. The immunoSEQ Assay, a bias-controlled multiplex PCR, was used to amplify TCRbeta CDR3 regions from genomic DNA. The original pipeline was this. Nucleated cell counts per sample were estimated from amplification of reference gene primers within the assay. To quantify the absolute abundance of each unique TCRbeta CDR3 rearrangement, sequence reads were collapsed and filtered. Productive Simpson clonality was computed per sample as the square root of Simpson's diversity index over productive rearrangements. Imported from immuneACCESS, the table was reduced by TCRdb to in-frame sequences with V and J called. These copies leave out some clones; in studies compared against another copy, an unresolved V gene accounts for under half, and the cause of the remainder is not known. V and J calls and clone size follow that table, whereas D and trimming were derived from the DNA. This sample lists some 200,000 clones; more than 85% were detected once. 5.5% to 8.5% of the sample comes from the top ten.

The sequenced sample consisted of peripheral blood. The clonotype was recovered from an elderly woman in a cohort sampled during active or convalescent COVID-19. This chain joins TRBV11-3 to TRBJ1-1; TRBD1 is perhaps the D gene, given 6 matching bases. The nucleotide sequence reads TGTGCCAGCAGAATCAGGGGTTTGGGCACTGAAGCTTTCTTT. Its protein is CASRIRGLGTEAFF.